The text below deals with one T cell receptor beta chain. Antigen specificity is unknown. This specimen belongs to a study of cytomegalovirus exposure and HLA in healthy donors. Findings of the study overall: A later analysis reportedly found that, within productive TCRs, an Asian-associated ancestry cluster had fewer N-insertions than the mean observed across the approximately 600 donors. Reports showed the classifier diagnosing cytomegalovirus status with high specificity and sensitivity.

This CDR3 spans 15 amino acids. CDR1 and CDR2 (germline): SNHLY, FYNNEI. The ends lost 7 bases at V and 4 bases at J; junction bases unmatched: 10. The primer mix had 60 Vbeta and 13 Jbeta primers. Method: immunoSEQ multiplex PCR; TCRdb's copy keeps in-frame clones and lacks some. The sample lists under 150,000 clones; 70% to 85% were seen once. The TCR sequence derives from a male donor in good health and CMV-seronegative. V is TRBV2 and J is TRBJ2-3; 8 bases align to TRBD2. Sequencing was carried out using PBMCs. The CDR3, as DNA: TGTGCCAGCATTAGACTAGCGTCTAGCTCAGATACGCAGTATTTT. Its protein is CASIRLASSSDTQYF.